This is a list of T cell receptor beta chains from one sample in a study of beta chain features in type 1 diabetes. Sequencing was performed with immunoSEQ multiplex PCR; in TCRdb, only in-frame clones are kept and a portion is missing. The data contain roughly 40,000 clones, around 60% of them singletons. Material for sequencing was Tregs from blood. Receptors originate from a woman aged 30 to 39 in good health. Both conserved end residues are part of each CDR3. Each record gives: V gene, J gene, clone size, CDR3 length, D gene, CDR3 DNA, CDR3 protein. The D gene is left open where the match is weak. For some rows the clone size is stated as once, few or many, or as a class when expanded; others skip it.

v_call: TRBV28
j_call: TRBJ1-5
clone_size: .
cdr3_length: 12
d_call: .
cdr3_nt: TGTGCCAGCAGTGAGGATGTTCAGCCCCAGCATTTT
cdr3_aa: CASSEDVQPQHF

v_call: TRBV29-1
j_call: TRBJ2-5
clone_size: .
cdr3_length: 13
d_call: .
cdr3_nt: TGCAGCGTCCGGAGTGCGGGTTGGGAGACCCAGTACTTC
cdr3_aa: CSVRSAGWETQYF

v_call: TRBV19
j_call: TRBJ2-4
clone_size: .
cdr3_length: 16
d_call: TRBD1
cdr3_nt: TGTGCCAGTAGTACAAATACAGGGGGCTCGGGATACATTCAGTACTTC
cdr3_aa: CASSTNTGGSGYIQYF

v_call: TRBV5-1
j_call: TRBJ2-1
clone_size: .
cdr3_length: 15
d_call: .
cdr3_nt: TGCGCCAGCAGCTTGGGGCTAGGGGGATACAATGAGCAGTTCTTC
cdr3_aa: CASSLGLGGYNEQFF

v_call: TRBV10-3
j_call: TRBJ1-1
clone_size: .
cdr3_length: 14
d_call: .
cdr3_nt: TGTGCCATCAGTGATAGGGGGATGTACGGTGAAGCTTTCTTT
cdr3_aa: CAISDRGMYGEAFF

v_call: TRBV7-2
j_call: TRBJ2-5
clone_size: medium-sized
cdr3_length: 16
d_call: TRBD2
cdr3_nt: TGTGCCAGCAGCTTAGAGGCTAGCGGGAGTTGGGAGACCCAGTACTTC
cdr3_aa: CASSLEASGSWETQYF

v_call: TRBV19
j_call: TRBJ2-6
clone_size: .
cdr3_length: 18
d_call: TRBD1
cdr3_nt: TGTGCCAGTAGTGCGCAACGACAGGGGGCGTTTGGGGCCAACGTCCTGACTTTC
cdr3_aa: CASSAQRQGAFGANVLTF

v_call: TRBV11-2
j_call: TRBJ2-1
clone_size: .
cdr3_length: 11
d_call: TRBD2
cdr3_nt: TGTGCCAGCAGCGCGGGAGTGGGGCAGTTCTTC
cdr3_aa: CASSAGVGQFF

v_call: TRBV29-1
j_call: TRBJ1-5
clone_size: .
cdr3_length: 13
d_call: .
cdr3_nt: TGCAGCGCCGTGCATCAGGGAGGCCAGCCCCAGCATTTT
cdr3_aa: CSAVHQGGQPQHF

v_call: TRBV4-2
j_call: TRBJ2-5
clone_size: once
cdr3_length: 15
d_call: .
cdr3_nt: TGTGCCAGCAGCCTGGGACTTAGGATCCAAGAGACCCAGTACTTC
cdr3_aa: CASSLGLRIQETQYF

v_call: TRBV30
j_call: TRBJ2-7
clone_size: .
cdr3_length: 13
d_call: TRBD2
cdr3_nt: TGTGCCTGGAGCCGTCCGGGACTAGCTGAGCAGTACTTC
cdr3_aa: CAWSRPGLAEQYF

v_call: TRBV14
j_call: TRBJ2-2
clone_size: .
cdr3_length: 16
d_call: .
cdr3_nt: TGTGCCAGCAGCCAAGCTGGCGGGGTCAACACCGGGGAGCTGTTTTTT
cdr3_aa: CASSQAGGVNTGELFF

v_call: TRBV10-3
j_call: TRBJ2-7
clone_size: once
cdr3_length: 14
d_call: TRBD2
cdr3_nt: TGTGCCATCAGCCCTAGCGGGAGGCTCCACGAGCAGTACTTC
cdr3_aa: CAISPSGRLHEQYF

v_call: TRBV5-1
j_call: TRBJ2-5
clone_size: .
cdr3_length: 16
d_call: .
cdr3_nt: TGCGCCAGCAGTCCGGGACAACTTAGAGATATCGAGACCCAGTACTTC
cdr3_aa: CASSPGQLRDIETQYF

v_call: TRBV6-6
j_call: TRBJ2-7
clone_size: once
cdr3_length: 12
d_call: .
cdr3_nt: TGTGCCAGCAGCGGACAGTACTACGAGCAGTACTTC
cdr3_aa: CASSGQYYEQYF

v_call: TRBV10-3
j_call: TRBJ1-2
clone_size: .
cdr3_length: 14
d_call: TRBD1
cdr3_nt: TGTGCCATCAGTGCGTCTGGGACAGGGTATGGCTACACCTTC
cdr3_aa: CAISASGTGYGYTF

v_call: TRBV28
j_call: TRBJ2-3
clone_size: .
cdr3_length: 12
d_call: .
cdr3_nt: TGTGCCAGCAGTTTAATGGCCAATACGCAGTATTTT
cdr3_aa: CASSLMANTQYF

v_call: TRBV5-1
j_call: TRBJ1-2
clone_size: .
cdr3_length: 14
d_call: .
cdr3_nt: TGCGCCAGCAGCGAGGAGACCGGGAACTATGGCTACACCTTC
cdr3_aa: CASSEETGNYGYTF

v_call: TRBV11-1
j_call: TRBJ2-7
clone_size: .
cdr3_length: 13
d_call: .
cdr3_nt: TGTGCCAGCAGGACCAGCCTATCGGGCGAGCAGTACTTC
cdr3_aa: CASRTSLSGEQYF

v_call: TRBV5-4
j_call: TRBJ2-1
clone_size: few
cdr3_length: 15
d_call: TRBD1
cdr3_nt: TGTGCCAGCAGCTTGGTGGACAGGGATTACAATGAGCAGTTCTTC
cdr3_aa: CASSLVDRDYNEQFF

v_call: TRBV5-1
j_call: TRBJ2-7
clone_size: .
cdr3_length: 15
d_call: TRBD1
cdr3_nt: TGCGCCAGCAGCTTAACCGGACAGGAGTACTACGAGCAGTGCTTC
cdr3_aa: CASSLTGQEYYEQCF

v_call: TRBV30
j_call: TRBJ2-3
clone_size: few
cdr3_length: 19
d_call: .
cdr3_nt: TGTGCCTGGAGTGTAGCTGGGTTTTTTAGAAAGACTTCCTCAGATACGCAGTATTTT
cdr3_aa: CAWSVAGFFRKTSSDTQYF

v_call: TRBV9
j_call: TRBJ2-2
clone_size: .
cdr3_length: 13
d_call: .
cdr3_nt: TGTGCCAGCAGCCCCCGGACTGATGGGGAGCTGTTTTTT
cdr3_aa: CASSPRTDGELFF

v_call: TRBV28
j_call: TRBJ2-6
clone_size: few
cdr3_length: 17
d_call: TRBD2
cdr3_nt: TGTGCCAGCAAGGCCGGTGGGAGGGCCACTGGGGCCAACGTCCTGACTTTC
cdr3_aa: CASKAGGRATGANVLTF

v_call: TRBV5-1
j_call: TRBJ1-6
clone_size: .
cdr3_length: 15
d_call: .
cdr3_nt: TGCGCCAGCAGCTTGGCCGGGATCGGTAATTCACCCCTCCACTTT
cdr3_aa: CASSLAGIGNSPLHF

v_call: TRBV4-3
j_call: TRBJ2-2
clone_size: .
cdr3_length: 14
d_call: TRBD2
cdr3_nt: TGCGCCAGCAAATGGACTAGCGGGACCGGGGAGCTGTTTTTT
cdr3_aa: CASKWTSGTGELFF

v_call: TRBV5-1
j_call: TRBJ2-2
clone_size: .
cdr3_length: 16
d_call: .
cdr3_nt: TGCGCCAGCAGCCCAGGACATCCGTCGAACACCGGGGAGCTGTTTTTT
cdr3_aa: CASSPGHPSNTGELFF

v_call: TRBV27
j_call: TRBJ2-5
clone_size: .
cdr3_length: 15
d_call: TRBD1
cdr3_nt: TGTGCCAGCTCAGACCTAGGACAGGGACAAGAGACCCAGTACTTC
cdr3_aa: CASSDLGQGQETQYF

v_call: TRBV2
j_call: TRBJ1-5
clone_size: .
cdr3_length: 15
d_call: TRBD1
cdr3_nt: TGTGCCAGCAGCCCGGACAGGAGTATCAATCAGCCCCAGCATTTT
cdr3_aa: CASSPDRSINQPQHF

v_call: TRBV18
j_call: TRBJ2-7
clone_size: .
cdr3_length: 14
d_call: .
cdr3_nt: TGTGCCAGCTCACTAGGCGGGAACATCTACGAGCAGTACTTC
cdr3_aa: CASSLGGNIYEQYF

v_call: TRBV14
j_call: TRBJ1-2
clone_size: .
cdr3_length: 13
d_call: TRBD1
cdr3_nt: TGTGCCAGCAGCCCCGGGACAGCGTATGGCTACACCTTC
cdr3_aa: CASSPGTAYGYTF

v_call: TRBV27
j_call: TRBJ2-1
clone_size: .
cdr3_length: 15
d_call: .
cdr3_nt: TGTGCCAGCAGTTTGCTACGACAGACCTACAATGAGCAGTTCTTC
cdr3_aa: CASSLLRQTYNEQFF

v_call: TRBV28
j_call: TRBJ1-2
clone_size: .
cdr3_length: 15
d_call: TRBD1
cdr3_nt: TGTGCCAGCAGTCCGTCAGGGGGCCACTACTATGGCTACACCTTC
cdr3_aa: CASSPSGGHYYGYTF

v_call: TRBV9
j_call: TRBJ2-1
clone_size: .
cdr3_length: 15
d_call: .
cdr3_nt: TGTGCCAGCAGCGTAGGCGTCGGCTCCTACAATGAGCAGTTCTTC
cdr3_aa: CASSVGVGSYNEQFF

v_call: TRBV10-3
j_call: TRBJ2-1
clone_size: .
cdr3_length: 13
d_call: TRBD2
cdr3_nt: TGTGCCATCAGCTGGGAGGGTTACAATGAGCAGTTCTTC
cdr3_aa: CAISWEGYNEQFF

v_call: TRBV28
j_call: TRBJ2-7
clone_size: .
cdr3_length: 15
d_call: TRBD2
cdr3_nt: TGTGCCAGCAGTTTTGTAGGGAGGGGCTACTACGAGCAGTACTTC
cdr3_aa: CASSFVGRGYYEQYF

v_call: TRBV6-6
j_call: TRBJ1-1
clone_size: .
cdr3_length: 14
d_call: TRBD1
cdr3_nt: TGTGCCAGCAGAACCGGGACAGGGAGGACTGAAGCTTTCTTT
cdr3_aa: CASRTGTGRTEAFF

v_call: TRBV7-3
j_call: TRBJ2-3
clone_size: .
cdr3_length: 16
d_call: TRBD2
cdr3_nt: TGTGCCAGCAGCTTAACGGCCCAGCGGGATACAGATACGCAGTATTTT
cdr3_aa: CASSLTAQRDTDTQYF

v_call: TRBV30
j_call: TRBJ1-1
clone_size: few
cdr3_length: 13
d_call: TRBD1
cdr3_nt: TGTGCCTGGACCGGGACAGGGGGGACTGAAGCTTTCTTT
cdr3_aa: CAWTGTGGTEAFF

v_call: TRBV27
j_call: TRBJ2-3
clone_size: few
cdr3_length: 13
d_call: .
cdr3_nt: TGTGCCAGCAGAGGGGCCAACACAGATACGCAGTATTTT
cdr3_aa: CASRGANTDTQYF

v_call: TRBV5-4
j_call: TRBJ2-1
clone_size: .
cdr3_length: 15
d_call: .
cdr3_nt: TGTGCCAGCAGCTTGTTAAGGGAGGAAGACGATGAGCAGTTCTTC
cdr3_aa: CASSLLREEDDEQFF

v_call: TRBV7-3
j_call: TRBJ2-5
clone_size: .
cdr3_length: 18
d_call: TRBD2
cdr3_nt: TGTGCCACCGGGGGGGGTAGCGGGGCGACATGCCGCAAAGAGACCCAGTACTTC
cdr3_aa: CATGGGSGATCRKETQYF

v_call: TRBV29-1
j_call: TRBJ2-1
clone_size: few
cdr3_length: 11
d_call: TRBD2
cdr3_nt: TGCAGCGTTGAAGGGGGGGGGAATCGGTTCTTC
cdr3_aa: CSVEGGGNRFF

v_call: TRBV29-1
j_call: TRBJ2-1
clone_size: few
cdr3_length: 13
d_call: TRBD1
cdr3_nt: TGCAGCGCCCGACAGGGACAATACAATGAGCAGTTCTTC
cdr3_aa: CSARQGQYNEQFF

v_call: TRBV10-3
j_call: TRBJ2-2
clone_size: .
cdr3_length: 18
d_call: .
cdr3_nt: TGTGCCATCAGTGAGTCGACTCAGGGGATATTGAACACCGGGGAGCTGTTTTTT
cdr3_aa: CAISESTQGILNTGELFF

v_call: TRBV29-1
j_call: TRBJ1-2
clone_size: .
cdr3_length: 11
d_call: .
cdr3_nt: TGCAGCGCGCGGATTGGCTATGGCTACACCTTC
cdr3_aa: CSARIGYGYTF

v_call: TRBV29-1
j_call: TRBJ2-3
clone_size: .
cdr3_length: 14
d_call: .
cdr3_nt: TGCAGCGCAAGAAGGCTAGCGAGCACAGATACGCAGTATTTT
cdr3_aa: CSARRLASTDTQYF

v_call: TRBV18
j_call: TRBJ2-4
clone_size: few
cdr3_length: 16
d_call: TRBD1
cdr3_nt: TGTGCCAGCTCACCACCGATTGGACAGGGGGATAACATTCAGTACTTC
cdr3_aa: CASSPPIGQGDNIQYF

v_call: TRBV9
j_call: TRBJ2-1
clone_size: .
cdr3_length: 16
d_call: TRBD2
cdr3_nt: TGTGCCAGCAGCGCTAGCGGGCGAGGCACCTACAATGAGCAGTTCTTC
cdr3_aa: CASSASGRGTYNEQFF

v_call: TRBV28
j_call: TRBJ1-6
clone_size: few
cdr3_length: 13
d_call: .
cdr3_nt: TGTGCCACCACGAGGACATCGGTTTCACCCCTCCACTTT
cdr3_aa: CATTRTSVSPLHF

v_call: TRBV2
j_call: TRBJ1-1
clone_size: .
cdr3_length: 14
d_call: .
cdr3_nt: TGTGCCAGCAGTGAGGCCAGGGCGAACACTGAAGCTTTCTTT
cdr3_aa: CASSEARANTEAFF

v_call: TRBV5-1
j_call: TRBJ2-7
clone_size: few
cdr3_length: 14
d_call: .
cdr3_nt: TGCGCCAGCAGTCCCAGCGGCGGTCCCTACGAGCAGTACTTC
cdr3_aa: CASSPSGGPYEQYF

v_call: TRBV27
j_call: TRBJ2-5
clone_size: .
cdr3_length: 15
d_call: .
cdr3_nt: TGTGCCAGCAGTTTATCTTCCTACGGCCAAGAGACCCAGTACTTC
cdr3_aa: CASSLSSYGQETQYF

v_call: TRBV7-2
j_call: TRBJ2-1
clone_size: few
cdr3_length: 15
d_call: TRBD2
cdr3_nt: TGTGCCAGCAGCCTCCCGAGCGGGAGGGCTTCTGAGCAGTTCTTC
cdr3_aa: CASSLPSGRASEQFF

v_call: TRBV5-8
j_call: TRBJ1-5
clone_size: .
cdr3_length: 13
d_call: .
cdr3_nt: TGTGCCAGCAGCTTGGAGCCTAATCAGCCCCAGCATTTT
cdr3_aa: CASSLEPNQPQHF

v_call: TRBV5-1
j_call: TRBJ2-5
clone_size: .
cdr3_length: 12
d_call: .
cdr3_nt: TGCGCCAGCAGCTGGGCCCGAGAGACCCAGTACTTC
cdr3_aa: CASSWARETQYF

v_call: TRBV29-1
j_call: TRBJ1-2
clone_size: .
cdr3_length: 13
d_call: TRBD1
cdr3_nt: TGCAGCGTCGACAGGGTAGGGAACTATGGCTACACCTTC
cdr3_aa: CSVDRVGNYGYTF

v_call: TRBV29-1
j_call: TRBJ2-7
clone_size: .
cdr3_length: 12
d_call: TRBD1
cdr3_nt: TGCAGCGTATGGGACAGAACCACTGAGCAGTACTTC
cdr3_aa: CSVWDRTTEQYF

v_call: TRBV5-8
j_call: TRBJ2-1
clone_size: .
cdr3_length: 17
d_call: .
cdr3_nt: TGTGCCAGCAGCTTGGTTCGGGGGAGTGGCCCCTACAATGAGCAGTTCTTC
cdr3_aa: CASSLVRGSGPYNEQFF